This T cell receptor (beta chain) comes out of a study of regulatory T cells in long-lasting Graves disease. As for time point: newly diagnosed GD, antithyroid drugs for less than 3 months. The TCR library was made from RNA extracted from PBMCs. Criteria from the American Thyroid Association guidelines were applied to diagnose Graves' disease. TCR beta libraries were built with iRepertoire HTBI primers and Arm-PCR of CDR3 regions. TCRdb recomputed calls from the multiplex PCR reads with MiXCR, one row per CDR3 protein. This sample has fewer than 650,000 distinct CDR3 sequences, with about 16% found just once. This clonotype was seen only a few times. These data were also filed under a second study, of T cells in Graves' hyperthyroidism and ophthalmopathy. This second study says: Carried out on the TCR CDR3, a first-round RT-PCR used the HTBI primer set. Median prediction lead before ophthalmopathy onset was 6 to 8 months with the model.

The source was peripheral blood mononuclear cells (PBMCs), collected at new diagnosis, from a patient treated with antithyroid drugs. This clonotype was obtained from a man in his late teens or twenties with Graves disease.

CDR3 nucleotides: TGCGCCAGCAAGTTAGGGGAGGATCTCTCCTACGAGCAGTACTTC. Translating gives CASKLGEDLSYEQYF. V gene TRBV5-1 combines with J gene TRBJ2-7, with D possibly being TRBD2 (6 bases). The CDR3 has 15 amino acids. The germline gives CDR1 SGHRS, CDR2 YFSETQ. The germline V and J ends were trimmed by 6 bases and 0 bases, with 16 bases remaining between them.